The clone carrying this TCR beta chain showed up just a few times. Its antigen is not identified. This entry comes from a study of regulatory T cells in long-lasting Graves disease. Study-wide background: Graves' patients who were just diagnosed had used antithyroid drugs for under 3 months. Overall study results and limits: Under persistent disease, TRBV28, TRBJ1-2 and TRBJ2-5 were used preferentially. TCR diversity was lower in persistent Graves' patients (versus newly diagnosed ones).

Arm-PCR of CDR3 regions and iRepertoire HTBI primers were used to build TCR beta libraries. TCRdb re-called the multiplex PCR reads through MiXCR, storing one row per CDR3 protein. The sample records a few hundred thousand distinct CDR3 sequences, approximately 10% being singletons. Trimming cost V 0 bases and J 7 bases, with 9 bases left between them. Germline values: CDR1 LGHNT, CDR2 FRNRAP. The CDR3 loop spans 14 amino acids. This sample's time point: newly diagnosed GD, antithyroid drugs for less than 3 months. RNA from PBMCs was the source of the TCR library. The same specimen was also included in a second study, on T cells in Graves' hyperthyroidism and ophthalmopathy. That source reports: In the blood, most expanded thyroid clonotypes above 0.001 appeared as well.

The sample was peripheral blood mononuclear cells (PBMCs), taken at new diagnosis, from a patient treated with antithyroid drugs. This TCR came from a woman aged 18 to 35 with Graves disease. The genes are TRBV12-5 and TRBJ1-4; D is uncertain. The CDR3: CASGLVYLCEKLFF. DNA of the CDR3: TGTGCTAGTGGTTTGGTATATTTATGTGAAAAACTGTTTTTT.